Below, one T cell receptor (beta chain) is given with its context. V was shortened by 1 base and J by 6 bases, with 15 bases between the two germline ends. The CDR3 length is 15 residues. Germline CDR1 SEHNR, CDR2 FQNEAQ (reference sequence). This sample stems from a study of blood T cell repertoires in COVID-19. Study as a whole: Researchers got acute and convalescent COVID-19 samples from the United States, Italy and Spain. Sources were T cells, B-cell-depleted T cells, or PBMCs; the material itself was cDNA or gDNA.

Original processing notes: Reference gene primer amplification yielded estimated nucleated cell counts. TCRdb keeps only in-frame clones here, not all; method: immunoSEQ multiplex PCR. D and trimming were read from the DNA, whereas the V and J calls and clone size are those reported in that table. This sample has 37,000 or so clones, with about 89% found just once. J is TRBJ1-2 and V is TRBV7-9; tentatively, D is TRBD1 (5 bases). The source is a human donor in a cohort sampled during active COVID-19. Sequenced: peripheral blood. CDR3 in DNA: TGTGCCAGCAGCTTAGTAGGTGGGGCTCTTGATGGCTACACCTTC. This sequence encodes CASSLVGGALDGYTF.